This TCR beta chain comes out of a study of identifying expanded T cells in peripheral blood. General observations from the study: Approximately 2-week clone count variance significantly increased as total template count grew.

Germline V CDR1 and CDR2: LNHDA, SQIVND (reference sequence). The V end was cut by 4 bases, the J end by 4 bases, with 5 bases between. CDR3 length: 13 residues. Produced via immunoSEQ multiplex PCR; TCRdb's table is partial and in-frame only. The sample lists 95,000 to 100,000 clones, around 85% occurring once. No infections or other immune events were documented during collection. This clone was seen a handful of times. No antigen is known for it. The receptor's source is a person between 18 and 69 years old in good health. Sequencing was done on a sample of blood. V and J are TRBV19 and TRBJ1-6; D uncertain. CDR3 nucleotides: TGTGCCAGTAGTAGTCAGTATAATTCACCCCTCCACTTT. Its translation: CASSSQYNSPLHF.